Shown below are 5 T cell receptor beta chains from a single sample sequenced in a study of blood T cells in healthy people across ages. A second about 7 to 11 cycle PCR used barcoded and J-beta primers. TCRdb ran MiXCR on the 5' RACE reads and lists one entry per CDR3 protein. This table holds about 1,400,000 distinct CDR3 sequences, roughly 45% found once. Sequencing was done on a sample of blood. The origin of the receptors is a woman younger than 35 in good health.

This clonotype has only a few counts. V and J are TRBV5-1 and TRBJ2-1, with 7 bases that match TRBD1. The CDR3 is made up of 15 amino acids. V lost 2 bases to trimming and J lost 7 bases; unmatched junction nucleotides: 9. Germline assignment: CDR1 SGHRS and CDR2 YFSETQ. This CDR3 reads CASSFEGGAGNEQFF. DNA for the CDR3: TGCGCCAGCAGCTTTGAAGGGGGCGCTGGAAATGAGCAGTTCTTC. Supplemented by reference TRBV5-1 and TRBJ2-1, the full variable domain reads KAGVTQTPRYLIKTRGQQVTLSCSPISGHRSVSWYQQTPGQGLQFLFEYFSETQRNKGNFPGRFSGRQFSNSRSEMNVSTLELGDSALYLCASSFEGGAGNEQFFGPGTRLTVL.

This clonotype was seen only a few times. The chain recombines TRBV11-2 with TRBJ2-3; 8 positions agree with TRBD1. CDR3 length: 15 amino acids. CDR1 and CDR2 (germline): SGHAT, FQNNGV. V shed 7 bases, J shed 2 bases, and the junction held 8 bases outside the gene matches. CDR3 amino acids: CASIRGRLYTDTQYF. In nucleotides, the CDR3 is TGTGCCAGCATCAGGGGGCGGTTGTACACAGATACGCAGTATTTT.

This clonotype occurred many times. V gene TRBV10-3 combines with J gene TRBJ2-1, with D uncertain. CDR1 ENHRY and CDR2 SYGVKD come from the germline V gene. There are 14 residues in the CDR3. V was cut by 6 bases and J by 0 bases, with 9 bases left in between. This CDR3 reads CAISPYSSYNEQFF. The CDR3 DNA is TGTGCCATCAGCCCCTATTCCTCCTACAATGAGCAGTTCTTC.

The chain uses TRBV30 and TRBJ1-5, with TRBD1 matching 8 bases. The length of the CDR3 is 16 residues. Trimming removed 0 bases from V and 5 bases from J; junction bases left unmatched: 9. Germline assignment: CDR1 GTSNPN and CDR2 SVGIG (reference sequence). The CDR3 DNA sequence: TGTGCCTGGAGTGTAGGACAGGGCGGCACCTATCAGCCCCAGCATTTT. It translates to CAWSVGQGGTYQPQHF.

The CDR3 region is CASSGADSSSTEAFF. The CDR3 DNA follows: TGTGCCAGCAGTGGGGCGGACAGCTCTAGCACTGAAGCTTTCTTT. This rearrangement joins TRBV2 to TRBJ1-1; D may be TRBD1 (6 bases). Germline V gene data show CDR1 as SNHLY and CDR2 as FYNNEI. The V end lost 4 bases, the J end lost 4 bases, and 16 bases lay between the germline ends. This CDR3 region has 15 residues.